A selection of T cell receptor beta chains follows, all from one sample in a study of T cell responses to AZD1222 COVID-19 vaccine. Sequenced by immunoSEQ multiplex PCR; TCRdb stores in-frame clones only, minus some. The top ten clones hold approximately 4.3% of a sample with around 99,000 clones, 87% of them seen once. The sample in question was peripheral blood, obtained on day 0 of AZD1222 vaccination. The receptors derive from an adult in good health. Each CDR3 is given with its conserved first and last residue. Each record gives: CDR3 protein, CDR3 DNA, J gene, V gene, clone size, D gene. The D gene is left open where the match is weak. A row's size may be missing; if present it is once, few, many or a size class.

cdr3_aa: CASSLRTGRDTEAFF
cdr3_nt: TGTGCCAGCAGCCTCCGGACAGGGAGGGACACTGAAGCTTTCTTT
j_call: TRBJ1-1
v_call: TRBV14
clone_size: once
d_call: TRBD1

cdr3_aa: CASSLGGTVGGELFF
cdr3_nt: TGTGCCAGCAGCTTGGGAGGGACAGTTGGCGGGGAGCTGTTTTTT
j_call: TRBJ2-2
v_call: TRBV5-4
clone_size: .
d_call: TRBD1

cdr3_aa: CASSLNLAGGNEQFF
cdr3_nt: TGTGCCAGCAGCTTAAACCTAGCGGGAGGGAATGAGCAGTTCTTC
j_call: TRBJ2-1
v_call: TRBV11-1
clone_size: .
d_call: TRBD2

cdr3_aa: CASSQDRLAGARTGELFF
cdr3_nt: TGCGCCAGCAGCCAAGATAGACTAGCGGGAGCTAGAACCGGGGAGCTGTTTTTT
j_call: TRBJ2-2
v_call: TRBV4-3
clone_size: .
d_call: TRBD2

cdr3_aa: CASSLTVRDGQYF
cdr3_nt: TGTGCCAGCAGCTTAACAGTCCGGGACGGTCAGTACTTC
j_call: TRBJ2-5
v_call: TRBV7-9
clone_size: once
d_call: .

cdr3_aa: CASSWTGSRNQPQHF
cdr3_nt: TGTGCCAGCAGCTGGACAGGGTCCCGGAATCAGCCCCAGCATTTT
j_call: TRBJ1-5
v_call: TRBV7-8
clone_size: .
d_call: TRBD1

cdr3_aa: CASSIVGQTNTEAFF
cdr3_nt: TGTGCCAGTAGTATAGTCGGACAGACGAACACTGAAGCTTTCTTT
j_call: TRBJ1-1
v_call: TRBV19
clone_size: .
d_call: .

cdr3_aa: CASSTRLAVADTQYF
cdr3_nt: TGTGCCAGCAGCACCAGACTAGCGGTCGCAGATACGCAGTATTTT
j_call: TRBJ2-3
v_call: TRBV7-2
clone_size: .
d_call: TRBD2

cdr3_aa: CASTHSVNTEAFF
cdr3_nt: TGTGCCAGCACCCACAGTGTAAACACTGAAGCTTTCTTT
j_call: TRBJ1-1
v_call: TRBV7-9
clone_size: .
d_call: .

cdr3_aa: CASSYPAGGREAFF
cdr3_nt: TGTGCCAGCAGTTACCCCGCGGGAGGGAGAGAAGCTTTCTTT
j_call: TRBJ1-1
v_call: TRBV6-5
clone_size: .
d_call: .

cdr3_aa: CASSQDWGRATEAFF
cdr3_nt: TGTGCCAGCAGCCAAGATTGGGGCAGGGCCACTGAAGCTTTCTTT
j_call: TRBJ1-1
v_call: TRBV14
clone_size: .
d_call: .

cdr3_aa: CASSIGTGGGQPQHF
cdr3_nt: TGTGCCAGTAGTATCGGGACAGGGGGCGGTCAGCCCCAGCATTTT
j_call: TRBJ1-5
v_call: TRBV19
clone_size: .
d_call: TRBD1

cdr3_aa: CASSPSNEQFF
cdr3_nt: TGTGCCAGCAGCCCTAGTAATGAGCAGTTCTTC
j_call: TRBJ2-1
v_call: TRBV7-9
clone_size: many
d_call: .

cdr3_aa: CASSPIDRGGYGYTF
cdr3_nt: TGTGCCAGCTCACCGATCGACAGGGGAGGCTATGGCTACACCTTC
j_call: TRBJ1-2
v_call: TRBV18
clone_size: .
d_call: TRBD1

cdr3_aa: CATGADRGGGGPTDTQYF
cdr3_nt: TGTGCCACCGGTGCGGACAGGGGGGGCGGGGGTCCCACAGATACGCAGTATTTT
j_call: TRBJ2-3
v_call: TRBV10-3
clone_size: few
d_call: TRBD1

cdr3_aa: CASEERAYTEAFF
cdr3_nt: TGTGCCTCTGAGGAGAGGGCCTACACTGAAGCTTTCTTT
j_call: TRBJ1-1
v_call: TRBV2
clone_size: .
d_call: .

cdr3_aa: CASSIGHKETQYF
cdr3_nt: TGTGCCAGTAGTATTGGGCACAAAGAGACCCAGTACTTC
j_call: TRBJ2-5
v_call: TRBV19
clone_size: .
d_call: .

cdr3_aa: CASSRQGAGTEAFF
cdr3_nt: TGTGCCAGTAGCCGACAGGGGGCAGGGACTGAAGCTTTCTTT
j_call: TRBJ1-1
v_call: TRBV19
clone_size: .
d_call: TRBD1

cdr3_aa: CATSDPGETQHF
cdr3_nt: TGTGCCACCAGTGATCCGGGGGAGACCCAGCATTTT
j_call: TRBJ1-5
v_call: TRBV24-1
clone_size: .
d_call: .

cdr3_aa: CASSQGIAKNIQYF
cdr3_nt: TGTGCCAGCAGCCAAGGAATAGCCAAAAACATTCAGTACTTC
j_call: TRBJ2-4
v_call: TRBV14
clone_size: .
d_call: .

cdr3_aa: CASQDRGRLTGELFF
cdr3_nt: TGTGCCAGCCAGGACAGGGGGCGTCTCACCGGGGAGCTGTTTTTT
j_call: TRBJ2-2
v_call: TRBV19
clone_size: few
d_call: TRBD1

cdr3_aa: CASSPTRTVQGRTEAFF
cdr3_nt: TGTGCCAGCAGTCCGACTCGGACAGTACAGGGGCGGACTGAAGCTTTCTTT
j_call: TRBJ1-1
v_call: TRBV28
clone_size: .
d_call: TRBD1

cdr3_aa: CASSPQEVSGNTIYF
cdr3_nt: TGCGCCAGCAGCCCACAGGAGGTCTCTGGAAACACCATATATTTT
j_call: TRBJ1-3
v_call: TRBV4-1
clone_size: .
d_call: .

cdr3_aa: CATSRDYRGSDTEAFF
cdr3_nt: TGTGCCACCAGCAGAGATTACCGGGGTTCGGACACTGAAGCTTTCTTT
j_call: TRBJ1-1
v_call: TRBV15
clone_size: .
d_call: .

cdr3_aa: CASSQLYEQYF
cdr3_nt: TGTGCCAGCAGCCAACTGTACGAGCAGTACTTC
j_call: TRBJ2-7
v_call: TRBV3-1/TRBV3-2
clone_size: .
d_call: .

cdr3_aa: CASSEAGVVTGELFF
cdr3_nt: TGTGCCAGCAGTGAAGCGGGAGTAGTCACCGGGGAGCTGTTTTTT
j_call: TRBJ2-2
v_call: TRBV5-4
clone_size: few
d_call: TRBD2

cdr3_aa: CASSHGQGGGGELFF
cdr3_nt: TGTGCCAGCAGCCACGGACAGGGCGGTGGAGGGGAGCTGTTTTTT
j_call: TRBJ2-2
v_call: TRBV6-6
clone_size: .
d_call: TRBD1

cdr3_aa: CASSLGAQKGETQYF
cdr3_nt: TGTGCCAGCAGCTTAGGGGCCCAAAAAGGGGAGACCCAGTACTTC
j_call: TRBJ2-5
v_call: TRBV7-7
clone_size: .
d_call: .

cdr3_aa: CASSRPETGELFF
cdr3_nt: TGTGCCAGCAGTCGCCCTGAAACCGGGGAGCTGTTTTTT
j_call: TRBJ2-2
v_call: TRBV3-1/TRBV3-2
clone_size: .
d_call: .

cdr3_aa: CASSSGSSSYEQYF
cdr3_nt: TGTGCCAGCAGCAGCGGGAGTTCGTCCTACGAGCAGTACTTC
j_call: TRBJ2-7
v_call: TRBV28
clone_size: .
d_call: TRBD2

cdr3_aa: CASSFYQQETQYF
cdr3_nt: TGTGCCAGCAGCTTTTACCAACAAGAGACCCAGTACTTC
j_call: TRBJ2-5
v_call: TRBV7-9
clone_size: .
d_call: .

cdr3_aa: CASSSQNTEAFF
cdr3_nt: TGTGCCAGCAGCTCGCAGAACACTGAAGCTTTCTTT
j_call: TRBJ1-1
v_call: TRBV5-4
clone_size: .
d_call: .

cdr3_aa: CASSLEPPMNTEAFF
cdr3_nt: TGCGCCAGCAGCTTAGAACCGCCTATGAACACTGAAGCTTTCTTT
j_call: TRBJ1-1
v_call: TRBV5-1
clone_size: .
d_call: .

cdr3_aa: CASRIGGKNEKLFF
cdr3_nt: TGTGCCAGCAGGATAGGGGGAAAAAATGAAAAACTGTTTTTT
j_call: TRBJ1-4
v_call: TRBV6-6
clone_size: .
d_call: .

cdr3_aa: CASSFSDSRPDTQYF
cdr3_nt: TGTGCCAGCAGTTTTAGCGACTCCCGGCCAGATACGCAGTATTTT
j_call: TRBJ2-3
v_call: TRBV27
clone_size: .
d_call: .

cdr3_aa: CASSSRQGATEAFF
cdr3_nt: TGTGCCAGCAGCTCTCGACAGGGGGCGACTGAAGCTTTCTTT
j_call: TRBJ1-1
v_call: TRBV9
clone_size: .
d_call: TRBD1

cdr3_aa: CASSPPLPGGATGELFF
cdr3_nt: TGTGCCAGCTCACCACCCCTACCCGGGGGGGCGACCGGGGAGCTGTTTTTT
j_call: TRBJ2-2
v_call: TRBV18
clone_size: .
d_call: TRBD2

cdr3_aa: CASSLGGGDEQYF
cdr3_nt: TGTGCCAGCAGCCTTGGGGGGGGCGACGAGCAGTACTTC
j_call: TRBJ2-7
v_call: TRBV9
clone_size: once
d_call: .

cdr3_aa: CASSPIAGVDTGELFF
cdr3_nt: TGTGCCAGTAGCCCTATAGCGGGAGTGGACACCGGGGAGCTGTTTTTT
j_call: TRBJ2-2
v_call: TRBV19
clone_size: .
d_call: TRBD2

cdr3_aa: CASSSGSGAIDTQYF
cdr3_nt: TGTGCCAGCAGCTCAGGGAGTGGGGCCATAGATACGCAGTATTTT
j_call: TRBJ2-3
v_call: TRBV7-9
clone_size: .
d_call: .

cdr3_aa: CASSVAWFNEQFF
cdr3_nt: TGTGCCAGCAGCGTAGCTTGGTTCAATGAGCAGTTCTTC
j_call: TRBJ2-1
v_call: TRBV9
clone_size: .
d_call: .

cdr3_aa: CASSATSGRNNNEQFF
cdr3_nt: TGTGCCAGTAGTGCGACTAGCGGGAGGAACAACAATGAGCAGTTCTTC
j_call: TRBJ2-1
v_call: TRBV19
clone_size: .
d_call: TRBD2

cdr3_aa: CASSGGTKAGGRRWEQYF
cdr3_nt: TGTGCCAGCAGTGGAGGAACCAAAGCGGGAGGGCGTCGTTGGGAGCAGTACTTC
j_call: TRBJ2-7
v_call: TRBV6-1
clone_size: .
d_call: TRBD2

cdr3_aa: CASSLGLAGGFTGELFF
cdr3_nt: TGTGCCAGCAGCCTCGGACTAGCGGGAGGCTTCACCGGGGAGCTGTTTTTT
j_call: TRBJ2-2
v_call: TRBV6-4
clone_size: few
d_call: TRBD2

cdr3_aa: CASSLEGDRGNEQYF
cdr3_nt: TGTGCCAGCAGCTTGGAGGGGGACAGGGGGAACGAGCAGTACTTC
j_call: TRBJ2-7
v_call: TRBV13
clone_size: .
d_call: TRBD1

cdr3_aa: CASSQVVRHLNTEAFF
cdr3_nt: TGCGCCAGCAGCCAAGTTGTACGACACCTGAACACTGAAGCTTTCTTT
j_call: TRBJ1-1
v_call: TRBV4-3
clone_size: .
d_call: .

cdr3_aa: CASSLSGGRSISGNTIYF
cdr3_nt: TGCGCCAGCAGCTTGTCGGGGGGACGGTCGATCTCTGGAAACACCATATATTTT
j_call: TRBJ1-3
v_call: TRBV5-1
clone_size: once
d_call: .

cdr3_aa: CASKITATNEKLFF
cdr3_nt: TGTGCCAGCAAGATTACAGCAACTAATGAAAAACTGTTTTTT
j_call: TRBJ1-4
v_call: TRBV19
clone_size: once
d_call: .

cdr3_aa: CALGGAGTDTQYF
cdr3_nt: TGTGCCTTGGGGGGGGCTGGCACAGATACGCAGTATTTT
j_call: TRBJ2-3
v_call: TRBV30
clone_size: .
d_call: .